Described below is a single T cell receptor beta chain sequence and its context. Participants were aged 18 to 89 years, lived in around 25 US areas, and enrolled virtually. The data derive from a study of blood T cell repertoires in COVID-19. Across the study: Sites in the United States, Italy and Spain provided acute and convalescent COVID-19 samples.

Assay: immunoSEQ multiplex PCR; the TCRdb copy retains only in-frame clones and omits some. Among about 250,000 clones listed, 80% to 90% were seen once. Germline assignment: CDR1 WNHNN and CDR2 SYGVQD (reference sequence). This CDR3 has 18 residues. Trimming cost V 2 bases and J 0 bases, with 18 bases left between them. The clonotype was recovered from a woman between 40 and 50 years old who had been exposed to COVID-19. The V call is TRBV10-1, the J call TRBJ2-3; tentative D call: TRBD2 (6 bases). The sequencing sample was made of PBMCs or T cells enriched from blood (not recorded which). The CDR3 DNA is TGCGCCAGCAGTGAGGGTGCGGGGTTGGGCTCTAGCACAGATACGCAGTATTTT. The encoded protein is CASSEGAGLGSSTDTQYF.